The source of this T cell receptor beta chain is a study of T cells in localized non-small cell lung cancer. Whole-study results and caveats: A median 57 of the top 100 tumor clones appeared in adjacent lung. Heterogeneity within the tumor remains possible, as just one region underwent sequencing. There was higher T cell clonality in uninvolved adjacent lung than in tumor, and it was highest there. With higher T cell density in blood came longer overall survival.

The germline V and J ends were trimmed by 2 bases and 3 bases, with 6 bases remaining between them. Germline values: CDR1 SGHTA, CDR2 FQGTGA. This CDR3 region has 13 residues. A note on this clone: The antigen is unknown.

Assay used: immunoSEQ multiplex PCR; TCRdb lists only in-frame clones, some missing. The table records 30,000 to 40,000 clones, around 73% of them present only once. This specimen consisted of peripheral blood, obtained before any cancer treatment. The source of this sequence is a male donor older than 55 with stage II squamous cell lung carcinoma. V is TRBV7-3 and J is TRBJ2-3; D is unclear. The CDR3 sequence: CASSLQGTDTQYF. Written as DNA, the CDR3 is TGTGCCAGCAGCTTACAAGGAACAGATACGCAGTATTTT. Combining the CDR3 with reference TRBV7-3 and TRBJ2-3 gives the whole variable domain GAGVSQTPSNKVTEKGKYVELRCDPISGHTALYWYRQSLGQGPEFLIYFQGTGAADDSGLPNDRFFAVRPEGSVSTLKIQRTERGDSAVYLCASSLQGTDTQYFGPGTRLTVL.